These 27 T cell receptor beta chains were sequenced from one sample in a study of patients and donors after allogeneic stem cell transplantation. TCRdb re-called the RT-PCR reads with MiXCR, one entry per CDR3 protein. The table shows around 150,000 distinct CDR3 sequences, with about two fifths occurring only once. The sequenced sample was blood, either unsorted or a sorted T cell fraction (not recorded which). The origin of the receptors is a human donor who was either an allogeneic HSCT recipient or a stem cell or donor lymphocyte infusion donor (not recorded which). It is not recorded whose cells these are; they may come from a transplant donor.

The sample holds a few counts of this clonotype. The DNA for the CDR3 is TGTGCCAGCAGTTTACTTAGGGGTGGTCAGCCCCAGCATTTT. It yields the protein CASSLLRGGQPQHF. The chain uses TRBV12-3 or TRBV12-4 and TRBJ1-5; maybe TRBD1 (5 bases). The CDR3 length is 14 residues. The V gene lost 2 bases and the J gene lost 6 bases, with 11 bases spanning the gap.

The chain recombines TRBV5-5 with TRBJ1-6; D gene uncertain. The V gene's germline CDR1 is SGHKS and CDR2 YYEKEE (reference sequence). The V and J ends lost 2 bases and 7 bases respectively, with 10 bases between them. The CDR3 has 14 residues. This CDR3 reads CASSFERLNSPLHF. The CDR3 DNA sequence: TGTGCCAGCAGCTTTGAACGGCTGAATTCACCCCTCCACTTT.

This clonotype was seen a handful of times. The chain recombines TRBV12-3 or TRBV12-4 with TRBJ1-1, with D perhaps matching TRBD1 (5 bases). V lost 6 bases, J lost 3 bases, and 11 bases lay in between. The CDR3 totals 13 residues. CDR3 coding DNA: TGTGCCAGCAGCAATTTAGGGGACACTGAAGCTTTCTTT. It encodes CASSNLGDTEAFF.

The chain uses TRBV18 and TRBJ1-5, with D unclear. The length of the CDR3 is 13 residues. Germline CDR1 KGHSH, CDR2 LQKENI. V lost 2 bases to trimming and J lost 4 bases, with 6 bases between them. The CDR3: CASSPFLNQPQHF. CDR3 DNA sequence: TGTGCCAGCTCACCATTCCTTAATCAGCCCCAGCATTTT.

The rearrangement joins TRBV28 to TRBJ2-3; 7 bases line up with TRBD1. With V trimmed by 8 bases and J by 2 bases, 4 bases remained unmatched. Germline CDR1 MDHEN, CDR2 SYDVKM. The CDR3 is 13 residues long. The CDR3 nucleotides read TGTGCCAGCGGGGGACAGAACACAGATACGCAGTATTTT. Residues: CASGGQNTDTQYF.

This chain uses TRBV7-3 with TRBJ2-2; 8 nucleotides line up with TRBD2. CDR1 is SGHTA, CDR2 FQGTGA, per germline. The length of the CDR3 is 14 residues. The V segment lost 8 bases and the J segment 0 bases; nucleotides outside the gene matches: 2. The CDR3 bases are TGTGCCAGCGGAGCGGGGGCGAACACCGGGGAGCTGTTTTTT. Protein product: CASGAGANTGELFF.

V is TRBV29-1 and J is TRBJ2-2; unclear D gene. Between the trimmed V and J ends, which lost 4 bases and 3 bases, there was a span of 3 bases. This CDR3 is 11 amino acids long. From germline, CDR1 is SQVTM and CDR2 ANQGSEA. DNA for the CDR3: TGCAGCGTTGGGTACACCGGGGAGCTGTTTTTT. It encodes CSVGYTGELFF.

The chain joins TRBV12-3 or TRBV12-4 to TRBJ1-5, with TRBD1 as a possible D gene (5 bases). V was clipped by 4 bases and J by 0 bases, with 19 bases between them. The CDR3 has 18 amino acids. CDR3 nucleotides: TGTGCCAGCAGTTCCGAAGTCCCCTTTGGGGCTAGCAATCAGCCCCAGCATTTT. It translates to CASSSEVPFGASNQPQHF.

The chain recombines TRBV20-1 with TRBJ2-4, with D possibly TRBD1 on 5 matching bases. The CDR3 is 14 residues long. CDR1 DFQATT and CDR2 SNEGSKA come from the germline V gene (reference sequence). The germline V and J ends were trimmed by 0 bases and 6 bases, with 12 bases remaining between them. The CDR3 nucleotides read TGCAGTGCTAGAGATCATGACAGTGTAAACATTCAGTACTTC. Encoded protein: CSARDHDSVNIQYF.

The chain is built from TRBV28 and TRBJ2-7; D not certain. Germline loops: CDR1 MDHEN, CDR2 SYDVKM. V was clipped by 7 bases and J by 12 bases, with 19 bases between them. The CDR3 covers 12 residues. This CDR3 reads CASTLSGRALYF. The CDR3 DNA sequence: TGTGCCAGCACCCTTTCCGGTCGGGCTCTGTACTTC.

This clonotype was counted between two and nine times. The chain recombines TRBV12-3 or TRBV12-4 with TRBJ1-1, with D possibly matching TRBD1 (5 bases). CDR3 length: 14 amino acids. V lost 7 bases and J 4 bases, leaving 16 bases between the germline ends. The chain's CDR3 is CASTPGTPSTEAFF. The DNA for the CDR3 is TGTGCCAGCACCCCAGGGACTCCGAGCACTGAAGCTTTCTTT.

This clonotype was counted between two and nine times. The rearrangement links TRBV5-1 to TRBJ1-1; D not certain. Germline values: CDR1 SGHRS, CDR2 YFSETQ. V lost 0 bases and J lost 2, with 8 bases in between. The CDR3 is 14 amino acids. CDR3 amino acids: CASSLDAANTEAFF. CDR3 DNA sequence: TGCGCCAGCAGCTTGGATGCAGCCAACACTGAAGCTTTCTTT.

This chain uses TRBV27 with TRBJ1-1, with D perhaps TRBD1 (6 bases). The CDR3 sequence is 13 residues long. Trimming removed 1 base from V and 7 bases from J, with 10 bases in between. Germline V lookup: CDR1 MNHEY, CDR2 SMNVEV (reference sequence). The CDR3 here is CASSLFSGDEAFF. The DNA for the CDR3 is TGTGCCAGCAGTTTATTCTCAGGGGATGAAGCTTTCTTT.

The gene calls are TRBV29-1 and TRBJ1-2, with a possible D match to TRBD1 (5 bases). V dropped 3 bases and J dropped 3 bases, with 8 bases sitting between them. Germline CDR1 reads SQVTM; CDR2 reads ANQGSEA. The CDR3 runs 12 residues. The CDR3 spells CSVEGPDYGYTF. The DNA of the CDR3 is TGCAGCGTTGAGGGACCGGACTATGGCTACACCTTC. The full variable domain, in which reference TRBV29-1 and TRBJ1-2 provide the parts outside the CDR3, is SAVISQKPSRDICQRGTSLTIQCQVDSQVTMMFWYRQQPGQSLTLIATANQGSEATYESGFVIDKFPISRPNLTFSTLTVSNMSPEDSSIYLCSVEGPDYGYTFGSGTRLTVV.

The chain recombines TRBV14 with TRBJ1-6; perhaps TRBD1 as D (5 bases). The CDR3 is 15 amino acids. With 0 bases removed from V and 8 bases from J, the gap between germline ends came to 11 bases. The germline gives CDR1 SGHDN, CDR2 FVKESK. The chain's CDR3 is CASSQDAGNYSPLHF. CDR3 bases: TGTGCCAGCAGCCAAGATGCAGGGAACTATTCACCCCTCCACTTT.

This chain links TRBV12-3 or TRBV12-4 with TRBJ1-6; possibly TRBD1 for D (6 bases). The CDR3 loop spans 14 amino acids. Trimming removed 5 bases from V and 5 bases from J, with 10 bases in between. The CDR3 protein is CASSGDRNNSPLHF. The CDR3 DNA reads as TGTGCCAGCAGTGGAGACAGGAATAATTCACCCCTCCACTTT.

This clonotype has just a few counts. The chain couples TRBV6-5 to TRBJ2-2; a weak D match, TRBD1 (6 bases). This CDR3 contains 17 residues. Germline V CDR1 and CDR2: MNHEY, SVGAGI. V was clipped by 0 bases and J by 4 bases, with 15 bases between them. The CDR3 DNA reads TGTGCCAGCAGTTACTCGATGGGGGCTTTAGGCACCGGGGAGCTGTTTTTT. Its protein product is CASSYSMGALGTGELFF.

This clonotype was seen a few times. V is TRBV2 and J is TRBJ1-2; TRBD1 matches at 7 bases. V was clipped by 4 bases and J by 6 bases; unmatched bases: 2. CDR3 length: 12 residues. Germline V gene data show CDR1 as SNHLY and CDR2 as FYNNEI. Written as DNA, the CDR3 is TGTGCCAGCAGTGTAACAGGGGATGGCTACACCTTC. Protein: CASSVTGDGYTF. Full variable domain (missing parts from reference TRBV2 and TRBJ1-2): EPEVTQTPSHQVTQMGQEVILRCVPISNHLYFYWYRQILGQKVEFLVSFYNNEISEKSEIFDDQFSVERPDGSNFTLKIRSTKLEDSAMYFCASSVTGDGYTFGSGTRLTVV.

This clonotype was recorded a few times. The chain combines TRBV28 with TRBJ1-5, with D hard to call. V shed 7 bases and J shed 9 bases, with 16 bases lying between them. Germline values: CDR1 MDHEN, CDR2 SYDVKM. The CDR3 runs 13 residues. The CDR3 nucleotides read TGTGCCAGCAACCCGGAGGGTTCTCGGCCCCAGCATTTT. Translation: CASNPEGSRPQHF.

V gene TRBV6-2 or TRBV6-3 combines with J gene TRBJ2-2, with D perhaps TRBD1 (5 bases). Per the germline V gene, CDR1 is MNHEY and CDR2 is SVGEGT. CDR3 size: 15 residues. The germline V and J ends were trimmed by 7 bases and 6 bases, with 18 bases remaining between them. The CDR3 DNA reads TGTGCCAGCATCTTGGGGCCTTTAGATCCCGGGGAGCTGTTTTTT. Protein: CASILGPLDPGELFF.

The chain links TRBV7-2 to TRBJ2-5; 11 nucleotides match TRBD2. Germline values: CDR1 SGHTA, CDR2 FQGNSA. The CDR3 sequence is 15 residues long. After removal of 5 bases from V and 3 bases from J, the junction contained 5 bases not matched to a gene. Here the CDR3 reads CASSKGTSGEETQYF. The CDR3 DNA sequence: TGTGCCAGCAGCAAAGGGACTAGCGGAGAAGAGACCCAGTACTTC.

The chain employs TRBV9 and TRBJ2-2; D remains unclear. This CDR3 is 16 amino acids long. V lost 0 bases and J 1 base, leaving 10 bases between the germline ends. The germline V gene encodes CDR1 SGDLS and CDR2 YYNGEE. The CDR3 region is CASSVELAMNTGELFF. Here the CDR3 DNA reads TGTGCCAGCAGCGTAGAATTAGCTATGAACACCGGGGAGCTGTTTTTT.

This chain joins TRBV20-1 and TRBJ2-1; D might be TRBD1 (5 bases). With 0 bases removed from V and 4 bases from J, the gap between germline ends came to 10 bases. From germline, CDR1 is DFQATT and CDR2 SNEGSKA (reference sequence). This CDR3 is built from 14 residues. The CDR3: CSARDPDSYNEQFF. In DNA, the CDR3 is TGCAGTGCTAGAGACCCAGACAGTTACAATGAGCAGTTCTTC.

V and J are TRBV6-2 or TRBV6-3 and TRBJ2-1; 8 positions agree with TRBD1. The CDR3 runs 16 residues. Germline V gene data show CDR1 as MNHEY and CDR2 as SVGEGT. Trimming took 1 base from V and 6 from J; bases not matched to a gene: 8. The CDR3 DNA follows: TGTGCCAGCAGTTACTTCCGGGGGACAGGACTCAATGAGCAGTTCTTC. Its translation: CASSYFRGTGLNEQFF.

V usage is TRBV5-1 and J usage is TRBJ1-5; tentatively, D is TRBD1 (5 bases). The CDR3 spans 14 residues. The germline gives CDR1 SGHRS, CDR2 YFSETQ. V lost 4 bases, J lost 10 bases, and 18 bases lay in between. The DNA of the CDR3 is TGCGCCAGCAGCCCGGGGCCTACCATAAAACCCCAGCATTTT. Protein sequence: CASSPGPTIKPQHF.

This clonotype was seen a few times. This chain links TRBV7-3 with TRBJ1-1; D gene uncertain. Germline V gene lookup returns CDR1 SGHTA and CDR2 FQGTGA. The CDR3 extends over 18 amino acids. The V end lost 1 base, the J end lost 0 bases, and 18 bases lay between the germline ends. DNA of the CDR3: TGTGCCAGCAGCTTAAGTGGGGTACGAGAGGCTGTGAACACTGAAGCTTTCTTT. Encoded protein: CASSLSGVREAVNTEAFF.

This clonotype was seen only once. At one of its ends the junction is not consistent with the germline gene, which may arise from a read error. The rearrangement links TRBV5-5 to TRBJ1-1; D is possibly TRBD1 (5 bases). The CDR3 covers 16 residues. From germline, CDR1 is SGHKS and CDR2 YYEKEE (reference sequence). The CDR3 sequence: CASSLYIGRVKTEAFF. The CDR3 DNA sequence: TGTGCCAGCAGCTTGTATATTGGCAGGGTGAAAACTGAAGCTTTCTTT.